These 28 T cell receptor beta chains share one sample of origin, sequenced in a study of CD8 T cells in Susac syndrome. Random hexamers were used to reverse transcribe an amount of roughly 0.45 to 1 ug RNA. MiXCR was run by TCRdb on the immunoSEQ multiplex PCR reads, yielding one entry per CDR3 protein. This sample has more than 200,000 distinct CDR3 sequences, with 94% found just once. Sample: CD4+ T cells from PBMCs. These receptors were collected from a human donor with Susac syndrome.

The gene calls are TRBV6-1 and TRBJ1-1; 8 nucleotides agree with TRBD1. V was clipped by 7 bases and J by 4 bases; unmatched bases: 14. This CDR3 contains 16 residues. Germline CDR1 MNHNS, CDR2 SASEGT. The CDR3 is CASTPGTGQGSTEAFF. Here the CDR3 DNA reads TGTGCCAGCACCCCCGGAACTGGACAGGGTAGCACTGAAGCTTTCTTT.

In DNA form, the CDR3 reads TGTGCCAGCAGTTACGCGGAGGGGAACTATGGCTACACCTTC. Protein sequence: CASSYAEGNYGYTF. This rearrangement joins TRBV6-2 or TRBV6-3 to TRBJ1-2; tentatively, D is TRBD1 (5 bases). CDR3 length equals 14 residues. V lost 2 bases and J lost 2, with 9 bases in between. Germline CDR1 and CDR2: MNHEY and SVGEGT.

The chain recombines TRBV25-1 with TRBJ2-2; 7 positions match TRBD1. Germline loops: CDR1 MGHDK, CDR2 SYGVNS. J gave up 0 bases and V 5 bases, and 6 bases lay outside the gene matches. The CDR3 is 16 residues long. DNA for the CDR3: TGTGCCAGCAGTAAGGTTCAGGGGGCGAACACCGGGGAGCTGTTTTTT. It yields the protein CASSKVQGANTGELFF. Filled out from reference TRBV25-1 and TRBJ2-2, the complete variable domain reads EADIYQTPRYLVIGTGKKITLECSQTMGHDKMYWYQQDPGMELHLIHYSYGVNSTEKGDLSSESTVSRIRTEHFPLTLESARPSHTSQYLCASSKVQGANTGELFFGEGSRLTVL.

This sequence joins TRBV2 and TRBJ2-7; 7 positions agree with TRBD1. V shed 6 bases and J 2 bases; nucleotides not matched to a gene: 10. CDR1 is SNHLY and CDR2 is FYNNEI in the germline V gene. The CDR3 loop spans 15 amino acids. CDR3 DNA: TGTGCCAGCAGGGCCGACAGGGTTAATCCCTACGAGCAGTACTTC. Translated: CASRADRVNPYEQYF. Combining the CDR3 with reference TRBV2 and TRBJ2-7 gives the whole variable domain EPEVTQTPSHQVTQMGQEVILRCVPISNHLYFYWYRQILGQKVEFLVSFYNNEISEKSEIFDDQFSVERPDGSNFTLKIRSTKLEDSAMYFCASRADRVNPYEQYFGPGTRLTVT.

The V and J genes are TRBV5-1 and TRBJ2-2; 7 nucleotides match TRBD1. From germline, CDR1 is SGHRS and CDR2 YFSETQ. The CDR3 is made up of 14 amino acids. The junction had 4 bases not matched to a gene; V was cut back by 4 bases and J by 4 bases. The DNA for the CDR3 is TGCGCCAGCAGCGGGACAGCAAGCACCGGGGAGCTGTTTTTT. This sequence encodes CASSGTASTGELFF.

The chain combines TRBV7-9 with TRBJ1-2, with no clear D. In germline, CDR1 is SEHNR, CDR2 FQNEAQ (reference sequence). The CDR3 extends over 13 amino acids. V was trimmed by 1 base and J by 8 bases, leaving 11 bases between them. DNA of the CDR3: TGTGCCAGCAGCTTAGAGGCAGCCTGGGGCTACACCTTC. As protein: CASSLEAAWGYTF.

V is TRBV2 and J is TRBJ1-1; TRBD1 might be the D (5 bases). V lost 6 bases to trimming and J lost 7 bases, with 9 bases between them. Looked up from germline, CDR1 is SNHLY and CDR2 is FYNNEI. This CDR3 is built from 11 residues. The CDR3: CASRATVEAFF. The CDR3 DNA is TGTGCCAGCAGGGCGACAGTTGAAGCTTTCTTT.

The V and J genes are TRBV29-1 and TRBJ1-2, with D tentatively TRBD1 (6 bases). Germline assignment: CDR1 SQVTM and CDR2 ANQGSEA. The CDR3 has 13 amino acids. With 6 bases removed from V and 4 bases from J, the gap between germline ends came to 15 bases. DNA for the CDR3: TGCAGCGTCAATCCGGGACACATCTATGGCTACACCTTC. Translated: CSVNPGHIYGYTF.

The chain has TRBV6-6 and TRBJ1-2; 8 bases are a match to TRBD1. Trimming took 5 bases from V and 8 from J; bases not matched to a gene: 10. CDR1 MNHNY and CDR2 SVGAGI come from the germline V gene (reference sequence). CDR3 length equals 14 residues. CDR3 residues: CASSPGRGRGGYTF. The CDR3 nucleotides read TGTGCCAGCAGTCCTGGCAGGGGGCGGGGCGGCTACACCTTC.

The chain employs TRBV20-1 and TRBJ2-1; possibly TRBD1 or TRBD2 for D (5 bases each). Germline V lookup: CDR1 DFQATT, CDR2 SNEGSKA (reference sequence). The CDR3 contains 14 residues. V gave up 6 bases and J gave up 0 bases, with 12 bases separating them. The CDR3 here is CSAEWGTSYNEQFF. The CDR3 DNA sequence: TGCAGTGCCGAATGGGGGACCTCCTACAATGAGCAGTTCTTC.

This sequence joins TRBV20-1 and TRBJ1-5; TRBD1 aligns across 7 bases. The CDR3 consists of 15 residues. V shed 5 bases, J shed 0 bases, and the junction held 7 bases outside the gene matches. Germline values: CDR1 DFQATT, CDR2 SNEGSKA (reference sequence). The CDR3 is CSALYGTDSNQPQHF. The CDR3, as DNA: TGCAGTGCTTTATACGGGACAGATAGCAATCAGCCCCAGCATTTT.

The gene calls are TRBV3-1 and TRBJ1-2; weak D call: TRBD1 (6 bases). The CDR3 consists of 16 residues. V lost 2 bases, J lost 2 bases, and 15 bases lay in between. Looked up from germline, CDR1 is LGHDT and CDR2 is YNNKEL (reference sequence). The CDR3 nucleotides are TGTGCCAGCAGCCAAAACCGGGCCCAGGGGAACTATGGCTACACCTTC. This sequence encodes CASSQNRAQGNYGYTF.

This chain joins TRBV7-8 and TRBJ2-3, with D hard to call. Trimming took 2 bases from V and 1 from J, leaving 7 bases between them. Germline CDR1 is SGHVS and CDR2 is FQNEAQ. CDR3 length: 14 amino acids. The chain's CDR3 is CASSLLLGTDTQYF. The DNA of the CDR3 is TGTGCCAGCAGCTTACTTCTGGGCACAGATACGCAGTATTTT.

J is TRBJ2-3 and V is TRBV20-1; tentatively, D is TRBD1 (5 bases). This CDR3 contains 14 residues. Trimming shortened V by 4 bases and J by 4 bases, and 15 bases separated the two germline ends. Germline CDR1 and CDR2: DFQATT and SNEGSKA (reference sequence). The CDR3 sequence is CSAIDSTGADTQYF. The CDR3 DNA sequence: TGCAGTGCTATAGACAGCACTGGGGCAGATACGCAGTATTTT.

This chain links TRBV12-3 or TRBV12-4 with TRBJ2-1; unclear D gene. Deletions cut 7 bases from V and 0 bases from J, with 13 bases between. The CDR3 covers 15 residues. CDR3 region: CASIGQSSSYNEQFF. For the CDR3, the DNA is TGTGCCAGCATCGGTCAGAGTAGCTCCTACAATGAGCAGTTCTTC.

CDR3 sequence: CASSSSHLLEQFF. The DNA for the CDR3 is TGTGCCAGCAGTTCCAGCCACCTTTTGGAGCAGTTCTTC. The V gene is TRBV27, the J gene TRBJ2-1; the D is unclear. The CDR3 is 13 amino acids. The V gene lost 4 bases and the J gene lost 10 bases, with 14 bases spanning the gap. CDR1 is MNHEY and CDR2 is SMNVEV in the germline V gene (reference sequence).

The chain is built from TRBV5-4 and TRBJ2-3, with D perhaps matching TRBD1 (5 bases). Trimming removed 5 bases at V and 0 bases at J, with 16 bases between. The CDR3 covers 16 residues. Germline loops: CDR1 SGHNT, CDR2 YYREEE (reference sequence). The CDR3 region has the DNA TGTGCCAGCAGAGAGGAACAGGTGGGAAGCACAGATACGCAGTATTTT. The encoded protein is CASREEQVGSTDTQYF.

CDR3 bases: TGTGCCAGCAGGAAAGACAGGGGCGGCTACACCTTC. Translated: CASRKDRGGYTF. The rearrangement links TRBV6-5 to TRBJ1-2, with 8 bases identical to TRBD1. The V gene's germline CDR1 is MNHEY and CDR2 SVGAGI. The CDR3 sequence is 12 residues long. Unmatched junction bases numbered 5, after V lost 6 bases and J lost 8 bases.

V and J are TRBV24-1 and TRBJ1-5; D is unclear. V lost 4 bases and J lost 4, with 7 bases in between. This CDR3 has 13 amino acids. Germline V gene data show CDR1 as KGHDR and CDR2 as SFDVKD. CDR3 in amino acids: CATSDGSNQPQHF. The CDR3 nucleotides are TGTGCCACCAGTGACGGGAGTAATCAGCCCCAGCATTTT.

The chain is built from TRBV29-1 and TRBJ1-1; 8 nucleotides match TRBD1. The CDR3 has 15 amino acids. Germline V gene sequence: CDR1 SQVTM, CDR2 ANQGSEA. V shed 5 bases, J shed 7 bases, and the junction held 15 bases outside the gene matches. In DNA form, the CDR3 reads TGCAGCGTTCTGGATCCTCAGGGGGCCCGAAATGAAGCTTTCTTT. Residues: CSVLDPQGARNEAFF.

The chain employs TRBV19 and TRBJ1-6; D perhaps matches TRBD1 (6 bases). The CDR3 spans 18 residues. The germline V and J ends were trimmed by 5 bases and 0 bases, with 17 bases remaining between them. Germline V gene sequence: CDR1 LNHDA, CDR2 SQIVND (reference sequence). The CDR3 bases are TGTGCCAGTAGTTCTGGTGAAGACAGGAGCTCCTATAATTCACCCCTCCACTTT. It encodes CASSSGEDRSSYNSPLHF.

J is TRBJ2-7 and V is TRBV7-2; D is uncertain. Germline V lookup: CDR1 SGHTA, CDR2 FQGNSA. This CDR3 contains 15 residues. The ends were cut back, 1 base at V and 6 bases at J, with 16 bases in the middle. The CDR3, as DNA: TGTGCCAGCAGCTTAGTCCCCAACGTGGGAAGCGAGCAGTACTTC. It translates to CASSLVPNVGSEQYF.

The rearrangement links TRBV4-3 to TRBJ2-2; 11 bases line up with TRBD2. Germline V CDR1 and CDR2: LGHNA, YSLEER. The length of the CDR3 is 17 residues. J lost 2 bases, V lost 0 bases, and 2 bases had no gene match. CDR3 sequence reads: CASSQDLAGGNTGELFF. The CDR3 nucleotides are TGCGCCAGCAGCCAAGATCTAGCGGGGGGAAACACCGGGGAGCTGTTTTTT.

The rearrangement joins TRBV7-9 to TRBJ1-4; tentative D call: TRBD1 (6 bases). This CDR3 spans 14 amino acids. The V end lost 5 bases, the J end lost 3 bases, and 10 bases lay between the germline ends. Germline V gene sequence: CDR1 SEHNR, CDR2 FQNEAQ (reference sequence). CDR3 in DNA: TGTGCCAGCAGCCTAGGGGGGTCTAATGAAAAACTGTTTTTT. Translation: CASSLGGSNEKLFF.

This clonotype was recorded only once. The rearrangement joins TRBV9 to TRBJ1-1; the D gene is possibly TRBD1 (6 bases). This CDR3 is 17 amino acids long. The V gene lost 0 bases and the J gene lost 0 bases, with 15 bases spanning the gap. In germline, CDR1 is SGDLS, CDR2 YYNGEE. The chain's CDR3 is CASSVGVQGFMNTEAFF. The CDR3 DNA is TGTGCCAGCAGCGTAGGGGTACAGGGCTTCATGAACACTGAAGCTTTCTTT.

The chain employs TRBV27 and TRBJ1-2, with D hard to call. The germline V and J ends were trimmed by 3 bases and 5 bases, with 13 bases remaining between them. The CDR3 totals 14 residues. CDR1 and CDR2 (germline): MNHEY, SMNVEV (reference sequence). The CDR3 is CASSFSYGLYGYTF. The CDR3, as DNA: TGTGCCAGCAGTTTCTCCTACGGCCTATATGGCTACACCTTC.

This clonotype has just one count. This rearrangement joins TRBV6-5 to TRBJ2-3, with 11 nucleotides matching TRBD2. The germline gives CDR1 MNHEY, CDR2 SVGAGI. The length of the CDR3 is 14 residues. Germline trimming cut 5 bases from V and 8 bases from J; bases unmatched to any gene: 6. The chain's CDR3 is CASSRTSGLRTQYF. The DNA for the CDR3 is TGTGCCAGCAGTCGGACTAGCGGGCTTCGTACGCAGTATTTT.

The V call is TRBV6-4, the J call TRBJ2-6; possible D gene TRBD1, 6 bases. Trimming pared 5 bases from V and 0 bases from J, leaving 8 bases between. The CDR3 consists of 15 residues. Germline lookup yields CDR1 MRHNA and CDR2 SNTAGT. CDR3 sequence: CASSTGSSGANVLTF. The CDR3 coding sequence is TGTGCCAGCAGTACAGGGAGCTCTGGGGCCAACGTCCTGACTTTC.